Below are 27 T cell receptor beta chains sequenced from a single sample in a study of T cell repertoires in cytomegalovirus infection. In TCRdb, the reads were re-called with MiXCR into one record per CDR3 protein. This repertoire shows nearly 550,000 distinct CDR3 sequences, 15% to 20% found once; its top ten account for 24%. Sequencing was carried out using CD8+ T cells from PBMCs. These receptors were taken from a human donor in good health (CMV status not recorded). Some clones in this sample may be carry-over from other donors' samples.

This clonotype has ten or more counts. The rearrangement uses TRBV28 and TRBJ2-7; 7 bases align to TRBD1. CDR1 MDHEN and CDR2 SYDVKM come from the germline V gene. J gave up 3 bases and V 6 bases, and 8 bases lay outside the gene matches. The CDR3 totals 14 residues. CDR3 protein: CASSPGTVNYEQYF. The CDR3 DNA reads as TGTGCCAGCAGCCCCGGGACAGTTAACTACGAGCAGTACTTC. Drawing the rest from reference TRBV28 and TRBJ2-7, the complete variable domain is DVKVTQSSRYLVKRTGEKVFLECVQDMDHENMFWYRQDPGLGLRLIYFSYDVKMKEKGDIPEGYSVSREKKERFSLILESASTNQTSMYLCASSPGTVNYEQYFGPGTRLTVT.

A word on this clonotype: This may be a read error: a much more frequent sequence differs by one nucleotide. V usage is TRBV7-3 and J usage is TRBJ2-3; perhaps TRBD2 as D (5 bases). V lost 5 bases and J lost 0, with 18 bases in between. The CDR3 covers 17 residues. Germline assignment: CDR1 SGHTA and CDR2 FQGTGA. CDR3 sequence reads: CASSTNLARGSTDTQYF. CDR3 nucleotides: TGTGCCAGCAGCACCAACTTAGCGAGAGGGAGCACAGATACGCAGTATTTT.

The gene calls are TRBV2 and TRBJ2-7, with D perhaps being TRBD1 or TRBD2 (5 bases each). This CDR3 is built from 15 residues. Germline CDR1 SNHLY, CDR2 FYNNEI. V lost 0 bases to trimming and J lost 2 bases, with 11 bases between them. This chain's CDR3 is CASSEAGTVTYEQYF. In DNA, the CDR3 is TGTGCCAGCAGTGAAGCGGGGACCGTCACCTACGAGCAGTACTTC.

This clonotype was counted many times. This rearrangement joins TRBV11-1 to TRBJ2-1, with D maybe TRBD2 (5 bases). V lost 3 bases and J lost 5, with 17 bases in between. Germline CDR1 is SGHAT and CDR2 is FQDESV (reference sequence). CDR3 size: 16 residues. The CDR3 DNA reads TGTGCCAGCAGCTTTAGGGCGGGTAAACCCCACAATGAGCAGTTCTTC. Its protein is CASSFRAGKPHNEQFF.

This clonotype occurred a few times. The rearrangement links TRBV11-3 to TRBJ1-4; TRBD1 is a possible D gene (5 bases). This CDR3 region has 14 residues. Deletions cut 1 base from V and 6 bases from J, with 9 bases between. CDR1 and CDR2 from the germline V gene are SGHNT and YENEEA. CDR3 loop: CASSLGTRYEKLFF. In DNA form, the CDR3 reads TGTGCCAGCAGCTTAGGGACACGGTATGAAAAACTGTTTTTT.

This clonotype was observed a few times. The V gene is TRBV6-4, the J gene TRBJ2-1, with 7 bases lining up with TRBD2. The CDR3 sequence is 13 residues long. The germline CDR1 and CDR2 sequences are MRHNA and SNTAGT. Losses at the gene ends were 5 bases for V and 7 bases for J; bases not matched to a gene: 5. CDR3 loop: CASSTGGWNEQFF. CDR3 nucleotide sequence: TGTGCCAGCAGTACGGGGGGTTGGAATGAGCAGTTCTTC.

This clonotype was seen more than once but under ten times. The rearrangement links TRBV6-5 to TRBJ2-2, with D possibly called TRBD1 or TRBD2 (5 bases each). Deletions cut 2 bases from V and 4 bases from J, with 14 bases between. The CDR3 consists of 16 residues. Looked up from germline, CDR1 is MNHEY and CDR2 is SVGAGI. CDR3 coding DNA: TGTGCCAGCAGTTACCTCCTGAGGGACCTCACCGGGGAGCTGTTTTTT. Amino acid sequence: CASSYLLRDLTGELFF.

To note about this clonotype: As the CDR3 is not closed by the conserved phenylalanine or tryptophan, this likely results from a read error. The chain is built from TRBV14 and TRBJ2-1, with 12 bases lining up with TRBD2. The germline V gene encodes CDR1 SGHDN and CDR2 FVKESK. The CDR3 spans 21 residues. The V gene end was trimmed by 0 bases and the J gene end by 4 bases; junction bases not matched to a gene: 16. Here the CDR3 DNA reads TGTGCCAGCAGCCAAGAATGGAGGACTAGCGGGACCCCGGCAGTGTACAATGAGCAGTTCTTA. This sequence encodes CASSQEWRTSGTPAVYNEQFL.

This clonotype was seen at least ten times. The V gene is TRBV12-3 or TRBV12-4, the J gene TRBJ1-5; a possible D gene is TRBD1 (6 bases). This CDR3 is 15 amino acids long. Trimming left V 6 bases short and J 2 bases short, with 14 bases between. In DNA, the CDR3 is TGTGCCAGCAGCGGACAGCCCTTAGGCAATCAGCCCCAGCATTTT. This gives the protein CASSGQPLGNQPQHF.

A few counts support this clonotype. V is TRBV7-9 and J is TRBJ1-2; 9 bases are shared with TRBD1. The CDR3 is 13 amino acids. Germline assignment: CDR1 SEHNR and CDR2 FQNEAQ (reference sequence). Trimming took 5 bases from V and 6 from J; bases not matched to a gene: 4. Here the CDR3 DNA reads TGTGCCAGCAGCCACGGGACAGGGAATGGCTACACCTTC. This codes for CASSHGTGNGYTF.

This clonotype occurred a few times. The chain joins TRBV25-1 to TRBJ2-1, with 9 bases lining up with TRBD2. This CDR3 spans 18 amino acids. V gave up 1 base and J gave up 4 bases; unmatched junction bases: 11. Germline lookup yields CDR1 MGHDK and CDR2 SYGVNS. CDR3 region: CASSEFVASGIKYNEQFF. As DNA, the CDR3 is TGTGCCAGCAGTGAATTTGTGGCTAGCGGGATAAAATACAATGAGCAGTTCTTC.

There are a few counts of this clonotype. CDR3 residues: CASSPLGMSYNEQFF. CDR3 nucleotide sequence: TGTGCCAGCAGCCCCCTTGGGATGTCCTACAATGAGCAGTTCTTC. The chain carries TRBV28 and TRBJ2-1; no clear D. Trimming removed 6 bases from V and 1 base from J, with 13 bases in between. In germline, CDR1 is MDHEN, CDR2 SYDVKM. This CDR3 contains 15 residues.

This clonotype was picked up many times. CDR3 in amino acids: CASSRMDRGHGYTF. The CDR3 coding sequence is TGTGCCAGCAGTCGAATGGACAGGGGGCATGGCTACACCTTC. The gene calls are TRBV5-4 and TRBJ1-2; 11 bases fit TRBD1. Losses at the gene ends were 5 bases for V and 6 bases for J; bases not matched to a gene: 6. Germline CDR1 SGHNT, CDR2 YYREEE (reference sequence). This CDR3 has 14 residues.

This clonotype was detected many times. V is TRBV7-3 and J is TRBJ2-1; possibly TRBD2 for D (6 bases). Looked up from germline, CDR1 is SGHTA and CDR2 is FQGTGA. Trimming shortened V by 0 bases and J by 2 bases, and 8 bases separated the two germline ends. The CDR3 sequence is 15 residues long. CDR3 residues: CASSLTSGAYNEQFF. DNA of the CDR3: TGTGCCAGCAGCTTAACTAGCGGAGCCTACAATGAGCAGTTCTTC.

This clonotype was picked up a small number of times. This chain's CDR3 is CASSDSGMRVYNEQFF. In nucleotides, the CDR3 is TGTGCCAGCAGTGATTCGGGGATGAGGGTTTACAATGAGCAGTTCTTC. This sequence joins TRBV2 and TRBJ2-1; D possibly corresponds to TRBD2 (5 bases). The CDR3 totals 16 residues. Trimming left V 3 bases short and J 4 bases short, with 16 bases between. In germline, CDR1 is SNHLY, CDR2 FYNNEI.

The chain uses TRBV6-1 and TRBJ1-2; D uncertain. Trimming removed 6 bases from V and 6 bases from J, with 17 bases in between. The germline V gene has CDR1 MNHNS and CDR2 SASEGT. The CDR3 covers 14 residues. The CDR3 is CASSPRKSGHGYTF. The CDR3 DNA is TGTGCCAGCAGCCCTCGTAAGAGTGGGCATGGCTACACCTTC.

This rearrangement joins TRBV12-3 or TRBV12-4 to TRBJ1-1; D is perhaps TRBD1 (6 bases). CDR3 length: 15 amino acids. Trimming took off 4 bases at V and 7 bases at J, with 19 bases between the two ends. The CDR3: CASSSRDWTDNEAFF. The CDR3 DNA is TGTGCCAGCAGTTCCAGAGATTGGACAGATAATGAAGCTTTCTTT.

V is TRBV18 and J is TRBJ1-1, with no clear D. This CDR3 is 19 amino acids long. The ends were cut back, 3 bases at V and 0 bases at J, with 23 bases in the middle. Germline V gives CDR1 KGHSH, CDR2 LQKENI. Here the CDR3 reads CASSPPVLDRYYLNTEAFF. The CDR3 DNA reads TGTGCCAGCTCACCCCCCGTTTTGGACCGGTACTATTTGAACACTGAAGCTTTCTTT.

The sample holds many counts of this clonotype. This chain links TRBV7-9 with TRBJ2-5; D gene uncertain. Germline V gives CDR1 SEHNR, CDR2 FQNEAQ (reference sequence). The CDR3 is 13 amino acids. V dropped 1 base and J dropped 5 bases, with 8 bases sitting between them. The CDR3, as DNA: TGTGCCAGCAGCTTAGATTTGGAGGAGACCCAGTACTTC. As protein: CASSLDLEETQYF.

In this sample, this clonotype turned up many times. The V gene is TRBV19, the J gene TRBJ1-5; D is unclear. Germline loops: CDR1 LNHDA, CDR2 SQIVND (reference sequence). V lost 9 bases to trimming and J lost 0 bases, with 24 bases between them. This CDR3 has 18 residues. CDR3 DNA: TGTGCCAGCATACTGCGGCCCTTGGACGGATTTAGCAATCAGCCCCAGCATTTT. Amino acid sequence: CASILRPLDGFSNQPQHF. Full variable domain (missing parts from reference TRBV19 and TRBJ1-5): DGGITQSPKYLFRKEGQNVTLSCEQNLNHDAMYWYRQDPGQGLRLIYYSQIVNDFQKGDIAEGYSVSREKKESFPLTVTSAQKNPTAFYLCASILRPLDGFSNQPQHFGDGTRLSIL.

This clonotype was seen only a few times. The chain combines TRBV7-4 with TRBJ1-3; D gene ambiguous. Germline V gives CDR1 SGHVT, CDR2 SQSDAQ. The CDR3 loop spans 16 amino acids. Trimming removed 4 bases at V and 4 bases at J, with 17 bases between. The CDR3 coding sequence is TGTGCCAGCAGCTCCACCCTAAGAGATTCAGGAAACACCATATATTTT. Protein sequence: CASSSTLRDSGNTIYF.

This clonotype was observed at least ten times. The chain combines TRBV28 with TRBJ2-5, with 7 bases that match TRBD2. The germline CDR1 and CDR2 sequences are MDHEN and SYDVKM. V lost 5 bases, J lost 2 bases, and 11 bases stayed unmatched. This CDR3 has 16 amino acids. DNA of the CDR3: TGTGCCAGCAGTCTCCTGGGGCTAGCGGATCAAGAGACCCAGTACTTC. As protein: CASSLLGLADQETQYF.

This clonotype has at least ten counts. The gene calls are TRBV2 and TRBJ2-7; 9 nucleotides line up with TRBD1. With 7 bases clipped from V and 5 bases from J, the junction kept 24 bases outside the gene matches. Germline lookup yields CDR1 SNHLY and CDR2 FYNNEI. The CDR3 is 19 residues long. The CDR3 DNA follows: TGTGCCAGCATCCCTCCCCCCCCGGGACAGGGACTGCCATGGGACGAGCAGTACTTC. Translating gives CASIPPPPGQGLPWDEQYF. Full variable domain (rest looked up from reference TRBV2 and TRBJ2-7): EPEVTQTPSHQVTQMGQEVILRCVPISNHLYFYWYRQILGQKVEFLVSFYNNEISEKSEIFDDQFSVERPDGSNFTLKIRSTKLEDSAMYFCASIPPPPGQGLPWDEQYFGPGTRLTVT.

Details on this clonotype: With a much larger clone just one base away, this may be a read error. V is TRBV6-2 or TRBV6-3 and J is TRBJ2-7; D remains ambiguous. This CDR3 is built from 13 residues. Looked up from germline, CDR1 is MNHEY and CDR2 is SVGEGT. CDR3 in amino acids: CASSYSLPGEQCF. CDR3 DNA: TGTGCCAGCAGTTACAGCCTCCCGGGCGAGCAGTGCTTC.

This clonotype showed up many times. The gene calls are TRBV11-2 and TRBJ1-1; 8 positions match TRBD1. V shed 8 bases and J 9 bases; nucleotides not matched to a gene: 2. Germline values: CDR1 SGHAT, CDR2 FQNNGV. CDR3 length: 10 amino acids. CDR3 in DNA: TGTGCCAGCGGACAGGGTAAAGCTTTCTTT. The encoded protein is CASGQGKAFF.

This clonotype was counted only a few times. The chain has TRBV19 and TRBJ1-2; 8 nucleotides agree with TRBD1. Germline CDR1 LNHDA, CDR2 SQIVND (reference sequence). The CDR3 covers 16 residues. V lost 3 bases to trimming and J lost 3 bases; unmatched junction nucleotides: 9. CDR3 sequence: CASSIPLAGGDYGYTF. The CDR3 DNA is TGTGCCAGTAGTATCCCCCTGGCAGGGGGCGACTATGGCTACACCTTC.

Comments on this clonotype: Because the CDR3 is missing its conserved closing phenylalanine or tryptophan, this is likely a read error. V gene TRBV11-2 combines with J gene TRBJ2-5, with unresolved D. This CDR3 contains 13 residues. Trimming took off 7 bases at V and 1 base at J, with 10 bases between the two ends. Per the germline V gene, CDR1 is SGHAT and CDR2 is FQNNGV. The CDR3 bases are TGTGCCAGCACCCCCTGGGTCCAAGAGACCCAGTACTTA. It yields the protein CASTPWVQETQYL.